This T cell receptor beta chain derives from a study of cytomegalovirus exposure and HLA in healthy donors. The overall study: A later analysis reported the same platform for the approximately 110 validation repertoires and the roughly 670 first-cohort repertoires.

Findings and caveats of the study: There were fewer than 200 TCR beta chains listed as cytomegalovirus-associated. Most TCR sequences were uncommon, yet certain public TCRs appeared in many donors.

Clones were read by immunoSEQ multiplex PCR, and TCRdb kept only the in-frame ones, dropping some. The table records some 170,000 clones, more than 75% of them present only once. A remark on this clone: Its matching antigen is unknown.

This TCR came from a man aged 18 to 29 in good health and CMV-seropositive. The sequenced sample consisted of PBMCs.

The CDR3 region is CASSYQGGPNTGELFF. The CDR3 nucleotides read TGTGCCAGCAGTTACCAGGGAGGGCCAAACACCGGGGAGCTGTTTTTT. V gene TRBV6-6 combines with J gene TRBJ2-2, with 7 bases identical to TRBD2. CDR3 length equals 16 residues. The V segment lost 2 bases and the J segment 2 bases; nucleotides outside the gene matches: 5. CDR1 and CDR2 from the germline V gene are MNHNY and SVGAGI (reference sequence).